This TCR beta chain was retrieved from a study of OX40 agonist ivuxolimab in advanced cancers. Profiled with immunoSEQ multiplex PCR; TCRdb holds only in-frame clones, not every one. The sample contains 67,000 or so clones, about 88% of which appear only once. CDR3 length equals 16 residues. J gave up 7 bases and V 1 base, and 2 bases lay outside the gene matches. Germline CDR1 and CDR2: SGHTA and FQGNSA. The TCR originated in an adult with an advanced solid tumor such as melanoma, head and neck, liver or kidney cancer. V usage is TRBV7-2 and J usage is TRBJ2-1; TRBD2 matches 15 bases. The sample consisted of CD4+ or CD8+ T cells sorted from blood, taken in a trial of the OX40 agonist ivuxolimab. CDR3 nucleotide sequence: TGTGCCAGCAGCTTAGGGACTAGCGGGAGGGGTAATGAGCAGTTCTTC. Its protein is CASSLGTSGRGNEQFF.